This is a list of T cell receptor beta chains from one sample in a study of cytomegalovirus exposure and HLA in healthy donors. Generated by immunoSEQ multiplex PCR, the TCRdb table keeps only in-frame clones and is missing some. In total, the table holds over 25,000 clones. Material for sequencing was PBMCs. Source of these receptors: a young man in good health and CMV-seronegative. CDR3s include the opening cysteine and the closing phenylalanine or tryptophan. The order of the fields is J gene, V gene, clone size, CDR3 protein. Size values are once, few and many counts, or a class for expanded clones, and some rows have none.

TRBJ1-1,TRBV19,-,CASSRDRGHTEAFF
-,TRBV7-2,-,CASSNHRGYEQYF
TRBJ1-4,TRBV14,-,CASSQAGRAGREKLFF
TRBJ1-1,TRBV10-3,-,CAISSPAGNTEAFF
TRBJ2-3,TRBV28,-,CASLSGTSTDTQYF
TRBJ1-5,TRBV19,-,CASRSLWSHSNQPQHF
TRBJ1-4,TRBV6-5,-,CASSYAGTGDEKLFF
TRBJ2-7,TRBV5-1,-,CASSPGQGAREQYF
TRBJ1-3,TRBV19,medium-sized,CASSGDRSGNTIYF
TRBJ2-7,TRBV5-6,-,CASSFIRADYEQYF
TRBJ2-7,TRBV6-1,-,CASSGTSGASEQYF
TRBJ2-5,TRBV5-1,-,CASSLTSGEETQYF
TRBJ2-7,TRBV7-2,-,CASSPGQISYEQYF
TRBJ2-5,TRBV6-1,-,CASSVQETQYF
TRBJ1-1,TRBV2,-,CASTGQGGTEAFF
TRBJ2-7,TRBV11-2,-,CASSTLAGSYEQYF
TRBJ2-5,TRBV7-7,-,CASSPQTGGLETQYF
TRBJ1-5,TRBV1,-,CTSSQEKDRTAINQPQHF
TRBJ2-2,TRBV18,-,CASSPNRGANTGELFF
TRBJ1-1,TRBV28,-,CASNAVGGPGEAFF
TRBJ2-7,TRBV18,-,CASSPADRDEQYF
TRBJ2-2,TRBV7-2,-,CASSSTGIRTGELFF
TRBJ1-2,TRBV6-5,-,CASSWGQGDRGYTF
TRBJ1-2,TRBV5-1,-,CASSQGDDYGYTF
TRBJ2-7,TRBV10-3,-,CAISDLGLAGYEQYF
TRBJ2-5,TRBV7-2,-,CASSPWDLRAQYF
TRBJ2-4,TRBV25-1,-,CASSEAGESIQYF
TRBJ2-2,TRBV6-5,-,CASSPLSAGELFF
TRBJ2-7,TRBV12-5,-,CASGSRGGLEQYF
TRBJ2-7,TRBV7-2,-,CASSSRPGKLAGSYEQYF
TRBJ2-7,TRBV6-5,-,CASRSYLYEQYF
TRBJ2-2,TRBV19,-,CASRTGQGVNTGELFF
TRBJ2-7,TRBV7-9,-,CASSRVDEQYF
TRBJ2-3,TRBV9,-,CASSAIPMGRGGHTQYF
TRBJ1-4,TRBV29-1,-,CSVEKHLNEKLFF
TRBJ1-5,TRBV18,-,CASSDRDGSNQPQHF
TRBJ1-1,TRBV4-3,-,CASSQDWDSLEAFF